Listed here are 8 T cell receptor beta chains from one sample, sequenced in a study of shared clonotypes between healthy human individuals. The assay was immunoSEQ multiplex PCR, and TCRdb's table has in-frame clones only and misses some. The repertoire holds roughly 1,600,000 clones, with roughly 98.5% as singletons. The sample comprised naive CD4+ T cells sorted from blood. Described subset: CD45RA+ positively selected. These receptors were collected from a man aged 30-40 years in good health.

This chain connects TRBV4-1 to TRBJ2-7, with 9 bases that match TRBD2. The germline CDR1 and CDR2 sequences are MGHRA and YSYEKL. V was clipped by 6 bases and J by 4 bases; unmatched bases: 4. This CDR3 is built from 13 residues. The chain's CDR3 is CASRASGMYEQYF. CDR3 coding DNA: TGCGCCAGCAGAGCTAGCGGGATGTACGAGCAGTACTTC.

This chain joins TRBV15 and TRBJ2-7, with 14 positions matching TRBD2. The CDR3 totals 20 residues. CDR1 and CDR2 (germline): LNHNV, YYDKDF (reference sequence). After removal of 0 bases from V and 4 bases from J, the junction contained 14 bases not matched to a gene. The CDR3 loop is CATSRDLALGLAGVLYEQYF. The CDR3 DNA reads as TGTGCCACCAGCAGAGATCTCGCACTGGGACTAGCGGGAGTCTTATACGAGCAGTACTTC.

The rearrangement links TRBV6-5 to TRBJ2-1; D assignment may be TRBD1 or TRBD2 (5 bases each). The CDR3 extends over 14 amino acids. The germline gives CDR1 MNHEY, CDR2 SVGAGI. V lost 7 bases and J 5 bases, leaving 15 bases between the germline ends. The CDR3 here is CASTRLGVNNEQFF. The CDR3 coding sequence is TGTGCCAGCACTCGTTTGGGGGTTAACAATGAGCAGTTCTTC.

This clone appeared a single time. The rearrangement links TRBV6-5 to TRBJ1-2, with TRBD1 matching over 7 bases. V trimming: 4 bases; J trimming: 6 bases; junction bases outside the gene matches: 5. Per germline, CDR1 MNHEY and CDR2 SVGAGI. This CDR3 region has 13 residues. This CDR3 reads CASSSDRFHGYTF. CDR3 coding DNA: TGTGCCAGCAGTTCGGACAGGTTCCATGGCTACACCTTC.

For this clone: A read error may produce the germline difference seen at one junction end. The identical CDR3 is also encoded by other nucleotide sequences in the sample. The chain is built from TRBV5-6 and TRBJ2-7; D call uncertain. Germline loops: CDR1 SGHDT, CDR2 YYEEEE. This CDR3 contains 12 residues. CDR3 residues: CASSLVVGEQYF. The CDR3 nucleotides are TGTGCCAGCAGCTTGGTGGTTGGCGAGCAGTACTTT. The full variable domain, its missing parts supplied by reference TRBV5-6 and TRBJ2-7, is DAGVTQSPTHLIKTRGQQVTLRCSPKSGHDTVSWYQQALGQGPQFIFQYYEEEERQRGNFPDRFSGHQFPNYSSELNVNALLLGDSALYLCASSLVVGEQYFGPGTRLTVT.

The chain recombines TRBV4-1 with TRBJ1-5; tentative D call: TRBD1 (5 bases). Trimming took 3 bases from V and 6 from J, leaving 9 bases between them. Germline CDR1 and CDR2: MGHRA and YSYEKL. CDR3 length: 13 amino acids. In DNA form, the CDR3 reads TGCGCCAGCAGCCAGACAGAGGGTCAGCCCCAGCATTTT. Translating gives CASSQTEGQPQHF.

This clone showed up just once. The sample carries other DNA sequences with the same CDR3. This chain uses TRBV4-3 with TRBJ2-3, with D possibly being TRBD2 (5 bases). The germline V gene encodes CDR1 LGHNA and CDR2 YSLEER. Deletions cut 0 bases from V and 3 bases from J, with 7 bases between. The CDR3 loop spans 14 amino acids. In DNA, the CDR3 is TGCGCCAGCAGCCAAGATCCGGGGACAGATACGCAGTATTTT. Protein product: CASSQDPGTDTQYF.

This chain links TRBV28 with TRBJ2-2, with TRBD2 matching 10 bases. Losses at the gene ends were 5 bases for V and 4 bases for J; bases not matched to a gene: 16. From germline, CDR1 is MDHEN and CDR2 SYDVKM. There are 19 residues in the CDR3. CDR3 coding DNA: TGTGCCAGCAGTCCATCAAAAGCGGGAGGGCCTCGGGTCACCGGGGAGCTGTTTTTT. Protein sequence: CASSPSKAGGPRVTGELFF.